The 8 T cell receptor beta chains presented below share a single source sample, sequenced in a study of a mutant IDH1 vaccine in newly diagnosed glioma. The time point is: baseline, week 1 (first vaccination visit). Treatment described: pre-vaccination baseline after standard-of-care therapy. The method was immunoSEQ multiplex PCR; TCRdb's version includes in-frame clones alone and lacks a portion of them. The data show some 51,000 clones, with about 80% seen just once and approximately 2% held by the top ten. The source was PBMCs, collected from a glioma patient treated with radiotherapy, temozolomide or both. The receptors stem from a woman in her thirties or forties with glioma.

V is TRBV30 and J is TRBJ1-6; 12 bases line up with TRBD1. This CDR3 spans 15 amino acids. V dropped 3 bases and J dropped 7; count of bases not matched to a gene: 4. CDR1 is GTSNPN, CDR2 SVGIG, per germline (reference sequence). CDR3 nucleotide sequence: TGTGCCTGGAGGAGGGACAGGGGGCCCAATTCACCCCTCCACTTT. This gives the protein CAWRRDRGPNSPLHF.

V gene TRBV2 combines with J gene TRBJ2-7; TRBD2 matches at 10 bases. The CDR3 totals 13 residues. V dropped 8 bases and J dropped 5; count of bases not matched to a gene: 6. CDR1 and CDR2 (germline): SNHLY, FYNNEI. The CDR3 loop reads CASERGGLNEQYF. CDR3 coding DNA: TGTGCCAGCGAGCGGGGGGGCCTCAACGAGCAGTACTTC.

V usage is TRBV6-5 and J usage is TRBJ1-3; D call uncertain. CDR3 length equals 12 residues. The germline gives CDR1 MNHEY, CDR2 SVGAGI. V lost 6 bases and J 0 bases, leaving 3 bases between the germline ends. CDR3 sequence (DNA): TGTGCCAGCAGGGCCTCTGGAAACACCATATATTTT. It yields the protein CASRASGNTIYF.

This chain joins TRBV15 and TRBJ1-1; D remains unclear. The germline gives CDR1 LNHNV, CDR2 YYDKDF (reference sequence). The CDR3 consists of 17 residues. The V and J ends lost 0 bases and 6 bases respectively, with 20 bases between them. CDR3 sequence (DNA): TGTGCCACCAGCAGAGAACTCATTGCGGGGTATGGGCCTGAAGCTTTCTTT. Protein product: CATSRELIAGYGPEAFF.

The chain employs TRBV7-9 and TRBJ1-6; perhaps TRBD1 as D (5 bases). Trimming took 6 bases from V and 6 from J, leaving 21 bases between them. The CDR3 runs to 17 residues. Per the germline V gene, CDR1 is SEHNR and CDR2 is FQNEAQ (reference sequence). CDR3 loop: CASRHSPRGSGNSPLHF. In DNA form, the CDR3 reads TGTGCCAGCAGGCACTCTCCCCGGGGGTCCGGTAATTCACCCCTCCACTTT.

The chain has TRBV2 and TRBJ1-6, with D maybe TRBD1 (5 bases). Between the trimmed V and J ends, which lost 2 bases and 10 bases, there was a span of 9 bases. This CDR3 is built from 13 residues. Per the germline V gene, CDR1 is SNHLY and CDR2 is FYNNEI. The CDR3 coding sequence is TGTGCCAGCAGTGAACAGGGATCCTCACCCCTCCACTTT. Translated, it gives CASSEQGSSPLHF. Looking up the rest from reference TRBV2 and TRBJ1-6 gives the full variable domain: EPEVTQTPSHQVTQMGQEVILRCVPISNHLYFYWYRQILGQKVEFLVSFYNNEISEKSEIFDDQFSVERPDGSNFTLKIRSTKLEDSAMYFCASSEQGSSPLHFGNGTRLTVT.

The chain joins TRBV19 to TRBJ2-3; 10 nucleotides agree with TRBD1. V lost 3 bases, J lost 2 bases, and 5 bases stayed unmatched. This CDR3 contains 16 residues. Germline CDR1 and CDR2: LNHDA and SQIVND (reference sequence). CDR3 in amino acids: CASSISGTGDTDTQYF. In nucleotides, the CDR3 is TGTGCCAGTAGTATTTCCGGGACAGGGGACACAGATACGCAGTATTTT.

The chain is built from TRBV6-5 and TRBJ2-7, with D possibly matching TRBD1 (6 bases). V dropped 5 bases and J dropped 2 bases, with 7 bases sitting between them. The germline V gene has CDR1 MNHEY and CDR2 SVGAGI. The CDR3 sequence is 12 residues long. This chain's CDR3 is CASSRDTYEQYF. The DNA for the CDR3 is TGTGCCAGCAGTAGGGACACCTACGAGCAGTACTTC.